One sample yielded the 4 T cell receptor beta chains listed below, sequenced in a study of blood T cell repertoires in COVID-19. Repertoires were generated with immunoSEQ multiplex PCR, while TCRdb's copy carries only in-frame clones and drops some. Of some 57,000 clones in the sample, more than 85% were seen once. The specimen sequenced was peripheral blood. The receptor source for this set is a man aged 45 to 65 with active COVID-19.

The chain links TRBV6-6 to TRBJ2-1; 10 nucleotides line up with TRBD1. J lost 4 bases, V lost 0 bases, and 3 bases had no gene match. CDR1 is MNHNY and CDR2 is SVGAGI in the germline V gene (reference sequence). This CDR3 is built from 16 residues. The CDR3 coding sequence is TGTGCCAGCAGTTACTCCAGACAGGGGGCATACAATGAGCAGTTCTTC. Encoded protein: CASSYSRQGAYNEQFF.

V usage is TRBV19 and J usage is TRBJ2-3; 7 bases are a match to TRBD2. CDR3 length: 14 residues. Trimming at V came to 4 bases and at J to 6 bases, leaving 7 bases not matched to a gene. Germline V gene lookup returns CDR1 LNHDA and CDR2 SQIVND (reference sequence). The CDR3: CASSRGGSGDTQYF. The CDR3 nucleotides are TGTGCCAGTAGTAGGGGCGGGAGCGGGGATACGCAGTATTTT.

CDR3 loop: CSVEEGGILETGELFF. CDR3 nucleotide sequence: TGCAGCGTTGAAGAAGGGGGAATTTTGGAAACCGGGGAGCTGTTTTTT. This rearrangement joins TRBV29-1 to TRBJ2-2, with TRBD1 as a possible D gene (6 bases). In germline, CDR1 is SQVTM, CDR2 ANQGSEA. Deletions cut 0 bases from V and 5 bases from J, with 16 bases between. The CDR3 consists of 16 residues.

The V gene is TRBV19, the J gene TRBJ2-5; a weak D match, TRBD2 (5 bases). Trimming took 2 bases from V and 1 from J, leaving 11 bases between them. Germline-derived CDR1 and CDR2 are LNHDA and SQIVND (reference sequence). The CDR3 totals 15 residues. The DNA for the CDR3 is TGTGCCAGTAGTATACAGCTAGCAGTCCAAGAGACCCAGTACTTC. Translated: CASSIQLAVQETQYF.